The text below deals with one T cell receptor (beta chain). Ten or more counts support this clonotype. Its specific antigen is unknown. Within one base of it there is no much larger clone, and no base qualities were kept. The data are from a study of T cells in Graves' hyperthyroidism and ophthalmopathy (dated by TCRdb to the late 2010s). Study-wide context: Peripheral blood samples were taken at the time of initial diagnosis, prior to any treatment. After sampling, hyperthyroidism patients received methimazole starting at 30 mg daily, and ophthalmopathy patients received high-dose intravenous methylprednisolone. A discovery cohort of fewer than 110 patients, roughly 43 with Graves' ophthalmopathy and approximately 57 with stable Graves' hyperthyroidism, was used to find distinguishing TCR V-J signatures. In addition, the study compared T-cell repertoires in thyroid tissue and in blood from over 5 Graves' hyperthyroidism patients. Whether ophthalmopathy could be predicted prospectively was tested in an independent validation cohort made up of 18 to 20 hyperthyroidism patients plus 17 patients who later progressed to ophthalmopathy. The paper describes TCR Vbeta CDR3 sequencing of some 130 peripheral blood samples, made up of 40 to 45 ophthalmopathy patients, over 70 hyperthyroidism patients and roughly 17 progressor patients. The 95 to 100 discovery patients were randomly divided into training and test sets at a 7:3 ratio.

The TCR beta CDR3 regions were amplified from the RNA transcripts. A first-round RT-PCR of the TCR CDR3 used the HTBI primer set with the Qiagen OneStep RT-PCR kit. Libraries were constructed in a second round of multiplex PCR, after which size selection and purification were carried out. Libraries were sequenced paired-end with 100 bp reads on an Illumina HiSeq2000. Per the original workflow: SOAPnuke was used to process the raw data, throwing out any read that contained adapters or uncalled bases, had a mean Phred below 15, or lacked an exact constant-primer or identifier match. COPE v1.2.5 was used to merge the high-quality paired reads, and each unique nucleotide sequence was defined as a clonotype. MiTCR v1.1 was used to align the clonotypes against IMGT TRBV, TRBD and TRBJ reference segments. Analysis was restricted to V-J combinations with a frequency above 0.0001, which covered roughly 99% of repertoires. A TCS score was defined as the ratio between F50 (clonal expansion) and ExV (chaos), using BLOSUM62-based TCRdist between CDR3 peptides within each V-J. Welch's t-statistics and random forest reduced approximately 520 V-J features to around 14, which were used in a naive Bayes classifier (R e1071). The public reads were reprocessed in TCRdb via fastp at Q25 and MiXCR, keeping in-frame beta chains. Each CDR3 protein gets just one entry, which takes the most common genes and DNA from the rows behind it. TCRdb's processing, not the authors' own work, is the source of the V and J calls. Present in this sample are about 360,000 distinct CDR3 sequences, about 13% of which were seen just once. The ten largest clones represent around 20% of the sample.

Summary of the overall study and its limitations: During validation, the model predicted progression to ophthalmopathy a median of roughly 7.1 months ahead of onset, with almost 71% sensitivity and around 73% specificity. Blood samples also contained most of the expanded thyroid clonotypes (frequency above 0.001), which suggests that blood repertoires may reflect thyroid immune responses. No statistical method was used to fix the sample size in advance, and group allocation was not hidden from the investigators. Ophthalmopathy was separated from stable hyperthyroidism by a 13 V-J signature model, with over 85% sensitivity and roughly 81% specificity obtained in cross-validation and 80%/75% obtained in testing.

From its cysteine to its phenylalanine, the CDR3 spans 12 amino acids. The retained sequence is limited to the CDR3, 36 bases, with the frame set at the first base. V and J are truncated by 5 bases and 4 bases respectively, leaving an intervening sequence of 9 bases. For CDR1 and CDR2, the germline V gene (reference sequence) lists SEHNR and FQNEAQ. Hyperthyroidism patients were newly diagnosed, had a disease duration of under 2 months, and were aged 18 to 65 years. The study excluded patients with uncontrolled infections, other autoimmune diseases, pregnancy or lactation. Diagnoses were established on the basis of clinical symptoms, serum thyroxine and TRAb, thyroid ultrasound, and orbital computed tomography. Blood from progressor patients was collected at the time of first diagnosis with hyperthyroidism, before any ophthalmopathy symptoms had appeared. PBMCs were separated from 8 to 10 ml of fresh peripheral blood using Ficoll-Paque density gradient centrifugation. Progressor patients were initially diagnosed with Graves' hyperthyroidism and developed ophthalmopathy during follow-up. Trizol reagent was used to extract total RNA, and RNA quality was then checked on an Agilent 2100 Bioanalyzer.

The receptor chain draws on TRBV7-9 and TRBJ2-7; the D gene assignment is ambiguous. The TCR comes from a man aged 25 to 45 with Graves' hyperthyroidism that later progressed to Graves' ophthalmopathy. The sequencing sample was made of blood. The bases read TGTGCCAGCAGCCCCGCGAGGTACGAGCAGTACTTC. Its translation is CASSPARYEQYF.